This TCR beta chain was found in a study of PD-1 blockade in classical Hodgkin lymphoma. Time point here: newly diagnosed, previously untreated cHL patient sample. Data came from immunoSEQ multiplex PCR; TCRdb stores just in-frame clones and leaves some out. The data contain approximately 17,000 clones, around 90% of them singletons. Trimming pared 7 bases from V and 0 bases from J, leaving 13 bases between. Germline lookup yields CDR1 MGHDK and CDR2 SYGVNS. The CDR3 is 15 residues long. This TCR came from a human donor with classical Hodgkin lymphoma. Input material: peripheral blood mononuclear cells (PBMCs). The J gene is TRBJ1-5, the V gene TRBV25-1; D gene ambiguous. Written as DNA, the CDR3 is TGTGCCAGCACCGCGGGAAACGATAGCAATCAGCCCCAGCATTTT. Residues: CASTAGNDSNQPQHF. The variable domain in full, with the rest retrieved from reference TRBV25-1 and TRBJ1-5, is EADIYQTPRYLVIGTGKKITLECSQTMGHDKMYWYQQDPGMELHLIHYSYGVNSTEKGDLSSESTVSRIRTEHFPLTLESARPSHTSQYLCASTAGNDSNQPQHFGDGTRLSIL.